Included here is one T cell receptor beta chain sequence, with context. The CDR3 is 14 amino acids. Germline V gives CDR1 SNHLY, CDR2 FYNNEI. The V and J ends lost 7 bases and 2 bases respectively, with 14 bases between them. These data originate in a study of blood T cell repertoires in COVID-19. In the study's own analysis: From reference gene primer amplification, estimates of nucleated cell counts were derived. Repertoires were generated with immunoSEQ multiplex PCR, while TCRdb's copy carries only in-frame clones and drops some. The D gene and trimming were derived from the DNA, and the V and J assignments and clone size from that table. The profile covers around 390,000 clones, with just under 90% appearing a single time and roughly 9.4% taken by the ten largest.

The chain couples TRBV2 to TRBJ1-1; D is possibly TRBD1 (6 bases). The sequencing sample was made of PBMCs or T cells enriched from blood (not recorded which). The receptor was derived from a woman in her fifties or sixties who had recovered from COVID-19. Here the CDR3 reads CASNRVSDNTEAFF. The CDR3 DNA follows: TGTGCCAGCAACAGGGTGTCGGACAACACTGAAGCTTTCTTT. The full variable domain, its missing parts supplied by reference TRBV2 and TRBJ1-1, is EPEVTQTPSHQVTQMGQEVILRCVPISNHLYFYWYRQILGQKVEFLVSFYNNEISEKSEIFDDQFSVERPDGSNFTLKIRSTKLEDSAMYFCASNRVSDNTEAFFGQGTRLTVV.